There are a few counts of the clone carrying this TCR beta chain. Per the study methods: It was from reference gene primer amplification that nucleated cell counts were estimated. The protocol was immunoSEQ multiplex PCR, while the TCRdb copy is restricted to in-frame clones and leaves out a portion. The D gene and trimming were derived from the DNA, and the V and J assignments and clone size from that table. Found here are approximately 110,000 clones, around four fifths of them singletons; the top ten hold about 20%. The J segment lost 1 base and the V segment lost 0 bases, leaving 10 bases of the junction unmatched. Germline values: CDR1 LGHDT, CDR2 YNNKEL (reference sequence). CDR3 length equals 18 residues. This sample is drawn from a study of blood T cell repertoires in COVID-19. Study background: COVID-19 samples collected from the United States, Italy and Spain covered acute and convalescent phases. T cells, B-cell-depleted T cells, or PBMCs provided the cDNA or gDNA that served as material.

This sequence originates from a woman aged 55-69 years with acute or convalescent COVID-19. The chain recombines TRBV3-1 (or the pseudogene TRBV3-2) with TRBJ1-1, with TRBD1 identical over 8 bases. Material: peripheral blood. The CDR3 sequence is CASSQDVRDRLPNTEAFF. The CDR3 DNA is TGTGCCAGCAGCCAAGATGTAAGGGACAGGCTACCGAACACTGAAGCTTTCTTT.